A single sample is the source of the 32 T cell receptor beta chains below, sequenced in a study of blood T cell repertoires in COVID-19. Profiling relied on immunoSEQ multiplex PCR, and the TCRdb table lists in-frame clones only, not all of them. The sample holds a few hundred thousand clones; approximately 91% are singletons and the top ten take roughly a sixth. Specimen: peripheral blood. The source is a man between 45 and 60 years old with COVID-19, enrolled during active disease.

The V call is TRBV5-5, the J call TRBJ1-1; D unresolved. Between the trimmed V and J ends, which lost 1 base and 3 bases, there was a span of 13 bases. CDR1 is SGHKS and CDR2 is YYEKEE in the germline V gene (reference sequence). This CDR3 comprises 15 residues. The CDR3, as DNA: TGTGCCAGCAGCTTGAGGGCGGGTTTTGACACTGAAGCTTTCTTT. Protein product: CASSLRAGFDTEAFF. Using reference TRBV5-5 and TRBJ1-1 for the parts outside the CDR3, the full variable domain is DAGVTQSPTHLIKTRGQQVTLRCSPISGHKSVSWYQQVLGQGPQFIFQYYEKEERGRGNFPDRFSARQFPNYSSELNVNALLLGDSALYLCASSLRAGFDTEAFFGQGTRLTVV.

The rearrangement joins TRBV14 to TRBJ2-1; 8 bases line up with TRBD1. CDR1 and CDR2 (germline): SGHDN, FVKESK. V shed 4 bases, J shed 9 bases, and the junction held 14 bases outside the gene matches. The CDR3 is 16 residues long. The CDR3: CASSPQGDRRPGEQFF. CDR3 nucleotides: TGTGCCAGCAGCCCGCAGGGGGACAGGCGTCCTGGTGAGCAGTTCTTC.

A single count supports this clone. The chain carries TRBV30 and TRBJ1-1; no clear D. The CDR3 loop spans 13 amino acids. Germline CDR1 and CDR2: GTSNPN and SVGIG (reference sequence). V was clipped by 2 bases and J by 5 bases, with 12 bases between them. The CDR3 region has the DNA TGTGCCTGGAGTCCCACTGCGGGTACTGAAGCTTTCTTT. Translated: CAWSPTAGTEAFF.

The chain is built from TRBV2 and TRBJ1-6, with D unresolved. Between the trimmed V and J ends, which lost 7 bases and 7 bases, there was a span of 5 bases. Germline V gene lookup returns CDR1 SNHLY and CDR2 FYNNEI. The CDR3 is 11 residues long. The CDR3 reads CASIKNSPLHF. The CDR3 nucleotides read TGTGCCAGCATAAAAAATTCACCCCTCCACTTT.

This chain links TRBV3-1 (or the pseudogene TRBV3-2) with TRBJ1-2; the D is unclear. Deletions cut 4 bases from V and 6 bases from J, with 12 bases between. CDR3 length: 13 residues. Germline-derived CDR1 and CDR2 are LGHDT and YNNKEL (reference sequence). In nucleotides, the CDR3 is TGTGCCAGCAGCCGAGGAGGGAGCCATGGCTACACCTTC. Translated: CASSRGGSHGYTF.

This clone appeared a few times. The chain combines TRBV4-3 with TRBJ1-2; 7 nucleotides agree with TRBD1. V lost 0 bases and J lost 5; bases outside the gene matches: 9. The CDR3 is 16 amino acids. Germline V gene lookup returns CDR1 LGHNA and CDR2 YSLEER. CDR3 in amino acids: CASSQEVDREEYGYTF. The DNA of the CDR3 is TGCGCCAGCAGCCAAGAAGTAGACAGGGAGGAGTATGGCTACACCTTC.

This clone was seen only once. V gene TRBV6-4 combines with J gene TRBJ1-1, with D hard to call. Trimming pared 6 bases from V and 5 bases from J, leaving 13 bases between. CDR1 and CDR2 from the germline V gene are MRHNA and SNTAGT. This CDR3 comprises 13 residues. The CDR3, as DNA: TGTGCCAGCAGCGTATCCCTACAGACTGAAGCTTTCTTT. Translating gives CASSVSLQTEAFF.

This chain links TRBV2 with TRBJ1-5; D is unresolved. V was trimmed by 4 bases and J by 5 bases, leaving 21 bases between them. The CDR3 extends over 17 amino acids. Germline V gene data show CDR1 as SNHLY and CDR2 as FYNNEI. The CDR3 spells CASSAGGRIYLDQPQHF. The CDR3 region has the DNA TGTGCCAGCAGTGCAGGAGGCAGGATATACCTCGATCAGCCCCAGCATTTT. Full variable domain (outside the CDR3, taken from reference TRBV2 and TRBJ1-5): EPEVTQTPSHQVTQMGQEVILRCVPISNHLYFYWYRQILGQKVEFLVSFYNNEISEKSEIFDDQFSVERPDGSNFTLKIRSTKLEDSAMYFCASSAGGRIYLDQPQHFGDGTRLSIL.

V usage is TRBV5-6 and J usage is TRBJ2-2; D call uncertain. Trimming removed 5 bases at V and 2 bases at J, with 10 bases between. This CDR3 comprises 14 residues. CDR1 is SGHDT, CDR2 YYEEEE, per germline. DNA for the CDR3: TGTGCCAGCAGGTGGGCAGGAAACACCGGGGAGCTGTTTTTT. Translation: CASRWAGNTGELFF.

The V gene is TRBV30, the J gene TRBJ2-3, with D unresolved. This CDR3 region has 13 residues. V was clipped by 0 bases and J by 4 bases, with 8 bases between them. Germline CDR1 GTSNPN, CDR2 SVGIG (reference sequence). The chain's CDR3 is CAWSVGRADTQYF. The CDR3 DNA reads as TGTGCCTGGAGTGTAGGTCGGGCAGATACGCAGTATTTT.

The rearrangement uses TRBV5-1 and TRBJ1-2, with D perhaps matching TRBD1 (5 bases). This CDR3 has 15 residues. With 0 bases removed from V and 1 base from J, the gap between germline ends came to 10 bases. From germline, CDR1 is SGHRS and CDR2 YFSETQ. CDR3 bases: TGCGCCAGCAGCTTGGAAACCGGGGGTAACTATGGCTACACCTTC. Amino acids: CASSLETGGNYGYTF.

The chain combines TRBV10-1 with TRBJ2-1; D perhaps matches TRBD2 (5 bases). The CDR3 consists of 15 residues. V shed 0 bases and J shed 0 bases, with 6 bases lying between them. Germline CDR1 and CDR2: WNHNN and SYGVQD (reference sequence). CDR3 residues: CASSESGSSYNEQFF. For the CDR3, the DNA is TGCGCCAGCAGTGAGTCGGGGAGCTCCTACAATGAGCAGTTCTTC.

This chain uses TRBV7-2 with TRBJ1-6, with 11 bases fitting TRBD1. The length of the CDR3 is 15 residues. V was clipped by 5 bases and J by 9 bases; unmatched bases: 6. CDR1 and CDR2 (germline): SGHTA, FQGNSA. For the CDR3, the DNA is TGTGCCAGCAGCCCTTGGGGGACAGGGGGTTCACCCCTCCACTTT. It encodes CASSPWGTGGSPLHF.

V is TRBV5-4 and J is TRBJ1-2, with D perhaps matching TRBD1 (5 bases). CDR1 is SGHNT and CDR2 is YYREEE in the germline V gene (reference sequence). The V end lost 4 bases, the J end lost 4 bases, and 14 bases lay between the germline ends. The CDR3 has 14 amino acids. The CDR3 DNA follows: TGTGCCAGCAGCACCAGGGTAGGAAGCTATGGCTACACCTTC. This codes for CASSTRVGSYGYTF.

This clone was seen a few times. The chain carries TRBV7-2 and TRBJ2-7; D possibly corresponds to TRBD2 (5 bases). The V end was cut by 5 bases, the J end by 4 bases, with 15 bases between. CDR3 length: 14 residues. Looked up from germline, CDR1 is SGHTA and CDR2 is FQGNSA. CDR3 sequence reads: CASSVREKFYEQYF. In nucleotides, the CDR3 is TGTGCCAGCAGCGTACGGGAAAAATTTTACGAGCAGTACTTC.

The chain employs TRBV7-7 and TRBJ2-7, with 7 bases matching TRBD1. The germline CDR1 and CDR2 sequences are SSHAT and FNYEAQ (reference sequence). This CDR3 has 15 residues. The V and J ends lost 2 bases and 4 bases, in that order; junction bases with no gene match: 8. As DNA, the CDR3 is TGTGCCAGCAGCTTACGACGTCAGGGGGAGTACGAGCAGTACTTC. Translated: CASSLRRQGEYEQYF.

This chain connects TRBV11-2 to TRBJ2-3; 7 positions match TRBD1. CDR3 size: 15 residues. Trimming cost V 4 bases and J 3 bases; bases outside gene matches: 7. The germline CDR1 and CDR2 sequences are SGHAT and FQNNGV. In DNA, the CDR3 is TGTGCCAGCAGCTACAGGGGATGGGGTACAGATACGCAGTATTTT. Its protein product is CASSYRGWGTDTQYF.

The rearrangement uses TRBV27 and TRBJ2-2; no clear D gene. Deletions cut 6 bases from V and 6 bases from J, with 5 bases between. The CDR3 consists of 11 residues. Germline lookup yields CDR1 MNHEY and CDR2 SMNVEV (reference sequence). The chain's CDR3 is CASRQSGELFF. CDR3 bases: TGTGCCAGCAGACAATCCGGGGAGCTGTTTTTT.

V is TRBV6-5 and J is TRBJ2-7, with D tentatively TRBD1 (6 bases). With 6 bases removed from V and 6 bases from J, the gap between germline ends came to 15 bases. The CDR3 sequence is 13 residues long. Germline CDR1 MNHEY, CDR2 SVGAGI. CDR3 amino acids: CASRDTGTSEQYF. Written as DNA, the CDR3 is TGTGCCAGCAGAGATACAGGGACGAGCGAGCAGTACTTC.

V is TRBV6-4 and J is TRBJ2-3; no firm D call. V shed 0 bases and J shed 1 base, with 8 bases lying between them. This CDR3 has 15 amino acids. The V gene's germline CDR1 is MRHNA and CDR2 SNTAGT. The CDR3 reads CASSDSKSGTDTQYF. The CDR3 region has the DNA TGTGCCAGCAGTGACTCCAAGTCAGGCACAGATACGCAGTATTTT.

The genes are TRBV24-1 and TRBJ2-7; D perhaps matches TRBD1 (6 bases). Germline CDR1 is KGHDR and CDR2 is SFDVKD. Trimming left V 3 bases short and J 4 bases short, with 18 bases between. The CDR3 totals 16 residues. CDR3 in amino acids: CATSDPPGTGSYEQYF. CDR3 coding DNA: TGTGCCACCAGTGATCCGCCCGGTACAGGGAGTTACGAGCAGTACTTC.

This chain uses TRBV7-9 with TRBJ1-5; possible D gene TRBD1, 5 bases. In germline, CDR1 is SEHNR, CDR2 FQNEAQ (reference sequence). V was cut by 5 bases and J by 3 bases, with 17 bases left in between. There are 16 residues in the CDR3. The CDR3 loop reads CASSIWGGMDNQPQHF. The CDR3 region has the DNA TGTGCCAGCAGCATCTGGGGCGGGATGGACAATCAGCCCCAGCATTTT.

The V gene is TRBV30, the J gene TRBJ2-7, with no clear D. Deletions cut 7 bases from V and 3 bases from J, with 10 bases between. CDR3 length: 11 amino acids. Germline V gene data show CDR1 as GTSNPN and CDR2 as SVGIG (reference sequence). CDR3 DNA: TGTGCCTCCCAAAACTACTACGAGCAGTACTTC. Translation: CASQNYYEQYF.

The chain employs TRBV5-1 and TRBJ2-2; tentative D call: TRBD2 (6 bases). Trimming shortened V by 3 bases and J by 4 bases, and 16 bases separated the two germline ends. CDR1 is SGHRS and CDR2 is YFSETQ in the germline V gene. This CDR3 has 16 amino acids. The CDR3 DNA reads TGCGCCAGCAGCTGGGGGGACGCAACGGGCACCGGGGAGCTGTTTTTT. Residues: CASSWGDATGTGELFF.

The V and J genes are TRBV5-1 and TRBJ2-3; 9 bases agree with TRBD2. The trim removed 3 bases at V and 2 bases at J, leaving 13 bases unmatched. Germline lookup yields CDR1 SGHRS and CDR2 YFSETQ. This CDR3 is built from 18 residues. In DNA form, the CDR3 reads TGCGCCAGCAGCTGGAACCCACCGCGGGGGGGGATCACAGATACGCAGTATTTT. Its protein is CASSWNPPRGGITDTQYF.

The CDR3 DNA sequence: TGTGCCAGCAGCATCAACGGGAACACCGGGGAGCTGTTTTTT. This translates into CASSINGNTGELFF. The V gene is TRBV7-3, the J gene TRBJ2-2, with D uncertain. The CDR3 has 14 residues. The germline V gene has CDR1 SGHTA and CDR2 FQGTGA. V lost 5 bases, J lost 1 base, and 8 bases lay in between.

The J gene is TRBJ2-5, the V gene TRBV6-2 or TRBV6-3, with a possible D match to TRBD1 (6 bases). V was pared by 6 bases and J by 5 bases, with 16 bases between. Per the germline V gene, CDR1 is MNHEY and CDR2 is SVGEGT. This CDR3 is built from 14 residues. CDR3: CASSTTQGFETQYF. The CDR3 coding sequence is TGTGCCAGCAGCACTACACAGGGTTTCGAGACCCAGTACTTC.

This chain links TRBV25-1 with TRBJ2-3; the D gene is possibly TRBD1 (5 bases). CDR3 length: 12 residues. Trimming stripped 5 bases from V and 4 bases from J, with 7 bases between. Germline CDR1 and CDR2: MGHDK and SYGVNS. CDR3 DNA: TGTGCCAGCAGTTCAGGGTCAGATACGCAGTATTTT. Its translation: CASSSGSDTQYF.

This clone showed up just once. The chain employs TRBV5-1 and TRBJ2-1; 7 bases align to TRBD1. Trimming took 4 bases from V and 2 from J; bases not matched to a gene: 9. The CDR3 totals 16 residues. CDR1 and CDR2 (germline): SGHRS, YFSETQ. CDR3 nucleotides: TGCGCCAGCAGCCTGGACACAGGGGTCCCCTACAATGAGCAGTTCTTC. Amino acid sequence: CASSLDTGVPYNEQFF. The variable domain in full, completed from reference TRBV5-1 and TRBJ2-1, reads KAGVTQTPRYLIKTRGQQVTLSCSPISGHRSVSWYQQTPGQGLQFLFEYFSETQRNKGNFPGRFSGRQFSNSRSEMNVSTLELGDSALYLCASSLDTGVPYNEQFFGPGTRLTVL.

The CDR3 sequence is CASSLLPDNEQFF. In nucleotides, the CDR3 is TGTGCCAGCAGTCTTCTCCCAGACAATGAGCAGTTCTTC. The chain has TRBV27 and TRBJ2-1; no reliable D call. The germline CDR1 and CDR2 sequences are MNHEY and SMNVEV (reference sequence). V lost 5 bases and J 5 bases, leaving 10 bases between the germline ends. CDR3 size: 13 residues.

This chain uses TRBV9 with TRBJ2-3, with a weak D call TRBD2 (7 bases). CDR3 size: 16 residues. The ends were cut back, 0 bases at V and 0 bases at J, with 11 bases in the middle. The germline CDR1 and CDR2 sequences are SGDLS and YYNGEE. CDR3 region: CASSVGAGASTDTQYF. Here the CDR3 DNA reads TGTGCCAGCAGCGTAGGGGCGGGGGCGAGCACAGATACGCAGTATTTT.

This clone was observed a few times. The chain uses TRBV5-6 and TRBJ2-5, with D perhaps matching TRBD2 (6 bases). V was pared by 4 bases and J by 4 bases, with 14 bases between. The CDR3 is made up of 14 amino acids. CDR1 is SGHDT and CDR2 is YYEEEE in the germline V gene. The CDR3, as DNA: TGTGCCAGCAGCCAGGAGGGAGCAGGAGAGACCCAGTACTTC. Translated: CASSQEGAGETQYF.